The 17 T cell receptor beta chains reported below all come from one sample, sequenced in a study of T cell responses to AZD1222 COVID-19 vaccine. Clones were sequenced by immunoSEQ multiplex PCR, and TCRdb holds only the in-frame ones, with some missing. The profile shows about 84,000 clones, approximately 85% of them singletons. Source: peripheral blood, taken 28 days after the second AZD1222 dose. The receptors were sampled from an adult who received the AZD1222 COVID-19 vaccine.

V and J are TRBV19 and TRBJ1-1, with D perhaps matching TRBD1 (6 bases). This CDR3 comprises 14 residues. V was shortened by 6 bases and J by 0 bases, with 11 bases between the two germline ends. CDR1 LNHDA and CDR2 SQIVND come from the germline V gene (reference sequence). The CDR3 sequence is CASRSGTMNTEAFF. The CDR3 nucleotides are TGTGCCAGTAGATCGGGGACAATGAACACTGAAGCTTTCTTT.

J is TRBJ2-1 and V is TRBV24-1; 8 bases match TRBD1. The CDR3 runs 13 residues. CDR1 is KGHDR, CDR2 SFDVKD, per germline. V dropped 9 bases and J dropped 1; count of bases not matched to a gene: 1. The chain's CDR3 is CATGQGSYNEQFF. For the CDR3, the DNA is TGTGCCACCGGACAGGGTTCCTACAATGAGCAGTTCTTC.

As DNA, the CDR3 is TGTGCCAGCAGCACAATGTTCGGTAGCCCGATGGCCGAGCAGTACTTC. Amino acids: CASSTMFGSPMAEQYF. This sequence joins TRBV13 and TRBJ2-7; D gene unclear. The CDR3 runs 16 residues. V shed 5 bases and J shed 6 bases, with 23 bases lying between them. CDR1 PRHDT and CDR2 FYEKMQ come from the germline V gene (reference sequence).

The DNA for the CDR3 is TGTGCCAGCAGCTCCCAGGGGGGTAGAAACACCATATATTTT. Protein: CASSSQGGRNTIYF. The rearrangement uses TRBV5-4 and TRBJ1-3; TRBD1 aligns across 7 bases. Germline values: CDR1 SGHNT, CDR2 YYREEE (reference sequence). The junction had 5 bases not matched to a gene; V was cut back by 3 bases and J by 5 bases. The CDR3 is 14 residues long.

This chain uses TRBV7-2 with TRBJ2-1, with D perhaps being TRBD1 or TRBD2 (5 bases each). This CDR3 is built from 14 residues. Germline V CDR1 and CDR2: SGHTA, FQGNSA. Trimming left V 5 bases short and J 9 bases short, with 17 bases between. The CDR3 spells CASSPQGGFREQFF. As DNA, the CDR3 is TGTGCCAGCAGCCCCCAGGGCGGGTTCCGTGAGCAGTTCTTC.

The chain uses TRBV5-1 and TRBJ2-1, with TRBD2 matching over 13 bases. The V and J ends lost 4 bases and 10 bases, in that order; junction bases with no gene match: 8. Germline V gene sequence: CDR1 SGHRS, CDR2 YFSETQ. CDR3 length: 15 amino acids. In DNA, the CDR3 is TGCGCCAGCAGCCCCGGGACTAGCGGGGTTTCGGAGCAGTTCTTC. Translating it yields CASSPGTSGVSEQFF. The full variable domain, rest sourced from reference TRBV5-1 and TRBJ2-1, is KAGVTQTPRYLIKTRGQQVTLSCSPISGHRSVSWYQQTPGQGLQFLFEYFSETQRNKGNFPGRFSGRQFSNSRSEMNVSTLELGDSALYLCASSPGTSGVSEQFFGPGTRLTVL.

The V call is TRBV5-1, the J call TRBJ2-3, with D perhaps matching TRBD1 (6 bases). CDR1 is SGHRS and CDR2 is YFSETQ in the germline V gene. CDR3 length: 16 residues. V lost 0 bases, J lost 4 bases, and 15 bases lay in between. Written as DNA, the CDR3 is TGCGCCAGCAGCTTGGTCGGGCAGGGGTGGGCAGATACGCAGTATTTT. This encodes CASSLVGQGWADTQYF.

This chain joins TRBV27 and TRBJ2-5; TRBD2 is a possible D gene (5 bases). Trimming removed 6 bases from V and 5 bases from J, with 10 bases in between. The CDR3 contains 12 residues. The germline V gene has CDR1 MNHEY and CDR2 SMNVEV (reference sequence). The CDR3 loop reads CASSGPGETQYF. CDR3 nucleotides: TGTGCCAGCAGCGGTCCGGGGGAGACCCAGTACTTC.

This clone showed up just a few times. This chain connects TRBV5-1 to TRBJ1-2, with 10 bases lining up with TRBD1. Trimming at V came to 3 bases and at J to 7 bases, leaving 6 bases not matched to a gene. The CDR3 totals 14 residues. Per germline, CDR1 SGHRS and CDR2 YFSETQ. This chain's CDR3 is CASSSDRGSRGYTF. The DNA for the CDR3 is TGCGCCAGCAGCTCGGACAGGGGGAGTCGTGGCTACACCTTC.

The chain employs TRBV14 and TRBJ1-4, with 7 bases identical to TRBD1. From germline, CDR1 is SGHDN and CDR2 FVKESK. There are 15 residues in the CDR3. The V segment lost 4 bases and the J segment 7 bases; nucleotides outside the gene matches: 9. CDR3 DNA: TGTGCCAGCAGCCCCCGACAGGGCCAAGGTGAAAAACTGTTTTTT. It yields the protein CASSPRQGQGEKLFF.

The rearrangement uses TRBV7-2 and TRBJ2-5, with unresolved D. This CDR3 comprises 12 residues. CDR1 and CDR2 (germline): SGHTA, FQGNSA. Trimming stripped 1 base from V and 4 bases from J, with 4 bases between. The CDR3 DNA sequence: TGTGCCAGCAGCTTAGTCGGAGAGACCCAGTACTTC. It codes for CASSLVGETQYF.

This CDR3 reads CASSIGVFGTANLYSNQPQHF. The CDR3 nucleotides are TGTGCCAGTAGTATAGGGGTATTCGGGACAGCAAATCTTTATAGCAATCAGCCCCAGCATTTT. The chain links TRBV19 to TRBJ1-5; 7 nucleotides match TRBD1. Trimming at V came to 1 base and at J to 0 bases, leaving 18 bases not matched to a gene. Germline values: CDR1 LNHDA, CDR2 SQIVND (reference sequence). This CDR3 is built from 21 residues. The complete variable domain, with remaining parts taken from reference TRBV19 and TRBJ1-5, reads DGGITQSPKYLFRKEGQNVTLSCEQNLNHDAMYWYRQDPGQGLRLIYYSQIVNDFQKGDIAEGYSVSREKKESFPLTVTSAQKNPTAFYLCASSIGVFGTANLYSNQPQHFGDGTRLSIL.

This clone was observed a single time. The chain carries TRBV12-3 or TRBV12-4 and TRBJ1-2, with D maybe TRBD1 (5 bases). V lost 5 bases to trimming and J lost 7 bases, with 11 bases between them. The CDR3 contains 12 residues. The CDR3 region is CASSELGGGYTF. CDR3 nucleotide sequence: TGTGCCAGCAGTGAGTTGGGGGGTGGCTACACCTTC.

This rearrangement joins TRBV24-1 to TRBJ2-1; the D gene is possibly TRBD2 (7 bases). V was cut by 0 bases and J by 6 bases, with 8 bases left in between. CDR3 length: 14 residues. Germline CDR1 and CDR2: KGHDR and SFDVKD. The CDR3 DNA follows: TGTGCCACCAGTGATTTGAGGGGGGGCAATGAGCAGTTCTTC. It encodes CATSDLRGGNEQFF.

CDR3 region: CASSYDGNQPQHF. CDR3 bases: TGTGCCAGCAGTTACGATGGGAACCAGCCCCAGCATTTT. This chain uses TRBV6-5 with TRBJ1-5; D remains ambiguous. CDR3 length: 13 amino acids. V was clipped by 2 bases and J by 7 bases, with 9 bases between them. Germline CDR1 MNHEY, CDR2 SVGAGI.

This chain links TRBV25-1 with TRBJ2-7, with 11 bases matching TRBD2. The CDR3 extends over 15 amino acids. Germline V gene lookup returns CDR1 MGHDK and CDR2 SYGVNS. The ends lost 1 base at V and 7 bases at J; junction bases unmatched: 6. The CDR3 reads CASSESSGRMGEQYF. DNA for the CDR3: TGTGCCAGCAGTGAATCTAGCGGGAGGATGGGGGAGCAGTACTTC.

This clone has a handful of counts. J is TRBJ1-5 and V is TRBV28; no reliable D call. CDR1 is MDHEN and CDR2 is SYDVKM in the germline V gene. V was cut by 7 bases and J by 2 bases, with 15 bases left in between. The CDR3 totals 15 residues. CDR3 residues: CASTLRALGNQPQHF. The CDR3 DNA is TGTGCCAGCACCCTGCGGGCTCTGGGCAATCAGCCCCAGCATTTT.